What follows describes a single T cell receptor beta chain. Its antigen is still unknown. Only CD45RO-negative cells positively selected for CCR7 counted as naive CD8 cells, so terminally differentiated effector memory CD45RA+ cells were excluded. CDR3 size: 14 residues. The germline CDR1 and CDR2 sequences are MNHNS and SASEGT. V shed 7 bases, J shed 6 bases, and the junction held 9 bases outside the gene matches. Profiling relied on immunoSEQ multiplex PCR, and the TCRdb table lists in-frame clones only, not all of them. This sample has hundreds of thousands of clones, with approximately 96% found just once. The data were obtained in a study of shared clonotypes between healthy human individuals. Overall study results and limits: The study sampled only blood, and tissue repertoires likely differ. The authors expected sequencing depth to affect clonotype sharing among donors. A reduction in generation probabilities was seen for non-shared clonotypes relative to those shared by all four donors.

The sequencing input was naive CD8+ T cells sorted from blood. The chain is built from TRBV6-1 and TRBJ1-5; 7 bases are shared with TRBD1. The TCR was taken from a young woman in good health. The CDR3: CASTISGGAQPQHF. CDR3 sequence (DNA): TGTGCCAGCACAATTTCAGGGGGAGCTCAGCCCCAGCATTTT.